The entry that follows covers one TCR beta chain sequence. From blood CD8+ and CD4+ T cells, TCR beta sequences were generated. RNA, at roughly 0.5 to 1 ug, was reverse transcribed with random hexamers. TCRdb passed the immunoSEQ multiplex PCR reads through MiXCR, listing each CDR3 protein once. The table includes roughly 140,000 distinct CDR3 sequences, 95% detected once. The data originate from a study of CD8 T cells in Susac syndrome. Study as a whole: The sequenced Susac syndrome patients comprised five or six with active disease and eight in remission.

V shed 4 bases and J shed 2 bases, with 18 bases lying between them. Germline V lookup: CDR1 SGHRS, CDR2 YFSETQ. The CDR3 sequence is 16 residues long. Sequencing was performed on CD4+ T cells from PBMCs. This chain connects TRBV5-1 to TRBJ2-5, with D tentatively TRBD2 (6 bases). This TCR derives from a human donor with Susac syndrome. The DNA of the CDR3 is TGCGCCAGCAGCCGAGCGCCCCTTGGGGGGCAAGAGACCCAGTACTTC. The encoded protein is CASSRAPLGGQETQYF. Based on the CDR3 plus reference TRBV5-1 and TRBJ2-5, the full variable domain is KAGVTQTPRYLIKTRGQQVTLSCSPISGHRSVSWYQQTPGQGLQFLFEYFSETQRNKGNFPGRFSGRQFSNSRSEMNVSTLELGDSALYLCASSRAPLGGQETQYFGPGTRLLVL.